This passage covers 27 T cell receptor beta chains from one sample sequenced in a study. One entry per CDR3 protein results from TCRdb running MiXCR on the RT-PCR reads. This sample carries about 6,500 distinct CDR3 sequences, 91% of them seen once, and the ten largest clones take 6.5% to 9%. Sequencing was performed on memory CD4+ T cells from blood. The receptors here all came from a female donor in good health, serving as a healthy control.

This clonotype was detected only once. The library was built for alpha chains, so this beta chain is an off-target read and its size means little. This rearrangement joins TRBV29-1 to TRBJ2-1; 8 bases match TRBD2. CDR1 is SQVTM and CDR2 is ANQGSEA in the germline V gene. V lost 1 base and J lost 8; bases outside the gene matches: 7. CDR3 length: 14 residues. CDR3 sequence (DNA): TGCAGCGTTGAAGCATCGGGAGGGTATGATGAGCAGTTCTTC. Protein product: CSVEASGGYDEQFF.

Points on this clonotype: This beta chain is a stray sequence in a library constructed for alpha chains; its clone size is not meaningful. This sequence joins TRBV6-5 and TRBJ1-4; D gene uncertain. This CDR3 spans 17 amino acids. The germline CDR1 and CDR2 sequences are MNHEY and SVGAGI. Trimming removed 5 bases from V and 2 bases from J, with 18 bases in between. The CDR3 sequence: CASSNGPSFGTNEKLFF. CDR3 in DNA: TGTGCCAGCAGTAACGGACCTTCTTTTGGGACTAATGAAAAACTGTTTTTT.

To note about this clonotype: This beta chain turned up in a library designed for alpha chains; as an off-target read, its abundance says little. The V call is TRBV20-1, the J call TRBJ1-2, with TRBD1 matching over 9 bases. The CDR3 contains 13 residues. Per the germline V gene, CDR1 is DFQATT and CDR2 is SNEGSKA (reference sequence). V trimming: 6 bases; J trimming: 5 bases; junction bases outside the gene matches: 7. CDR3 coding DNA: TGCAGTGCAAAACAGGGGGCTCCTTATGGCTACACCTTC. This codes for CSAKQGAPYGYTF.

A remark on this clonotype: Found in a library prepared for alpha chains, this beta chain is an off-target read, and its abundance has little meaning. This sequence joins TRBV7-2 and TRBJ2-5; TRBD2 aligns across 11 bases. With V trimmed by 5 bases and J by 4 bases, 6 bases remained unmatched. The CDR3 is made up of 15 amino acids. Germline loops: CDR1 SGHTA, CDR2 FQGNSA. The CDR3 reads CASSPLAGGRETQYF. Here the CDR3 DNA reads TGTGCCAGCAGCCCGCTAGCGGGAGGACGAGAGACCCAGTACTTC.

This clonotype was picked up one time. Found in a library prepared for alpha chains, this beta chain is an off-target read, and its abundance has little meaning. The gene calls are TRBV29-1 and TRBJ2-5; D possibly corresponds to TRBD1 (5 bases). CDR3 length equals 15 residues. Deletions cut 3 bases from V and 4 bases from J, with 18 bases between. The germline V gene encodes CDR1 SQVTM and CDR2 ANQGSEA. The CDR3 reads CSVEGHRLTGETQYF. As DNA, the CDR3 is TGCAGCGTTGAGGGCCACAGGCTAACAGGAGAGACCCAGTACTTC.

Notes on this clonotype: Since the library was made to target alpha chains, this beta chain is a stray read and its abundance is not meaningful. J is TRBJ2-3 and V is TRBV5-1, with a tentative D call TRBD1 (5 bases). CDR3 length equals 15 residues. Trimming pared 6 bases from V and 2 bases from J, leaving 16 bases between. Germline CDR1 reads SGHRS; CDR2 reads YFSETQ. The CDR3 is CASIQGNPYTDTQYF. CDR3 sequence (DNA): TGCGCCAGCATCCAGGGTAACCCCTACACAGATACGCAGTATTTT. Using reference TRBV5-1 and TRBJ2-3 for the parts outside the CDR3, the full variable domain is KAGVTQTPRYLIKTRGQQVTLSCSPISGHRSVSWYQQTPGQGLQFLFEYFSETQRNKGNFPGRFSGRQFSNSRSEMNVSTLELGDSALYLCASIQGNPYTDTQYFGPGTRLTVL.

On this clonotype itself: Since it is a stray read in a library aimed at alpha chains, this beta chain has a size that is not meaningful. CDR3: CSASEQFF. CDR3 in DNA: TGCAGCGCCAGCGAGCAGTTCTTC. This chain connects TRBV29-1 to TRBJ2-1; no reliable D call. Trimming pared 7 bases from V and 10 bases from J, leaving 5 bases between. The germline V gene has CDR1 SQVTM and CDR2 ANQGSEA. The CDR3 has 8 amino acids.

This clonotype occurred once. Since it is a stray read in a library aimed at alpha chains, this beta chain has a size that is not meaningful. The chain employs TRBV10-3 and TRBJ1-2; D unclear. CDR1 ENHRY and CDR2 SYGVKD come from the germline V gene. This CDR3 contains 13 residues. The V end was cut by 5 bases, the J end by 8 bases, with 15 bases between. For the CDR3, the DNA is TGTGCCATCAGTTCGATTATAAATGAAGGCTACACCTTC. This codes for CAISSIINEGYTF.

On this clonotype: This beta chain was picked up by a library intended for alpha chains and is off target, so its count carries little meaning. The chain combines TRBV5-1 with TRBJ1-4; D remains ambiguous. The CDR3 covers 14 residues. The germline V and J ends were trimmed by 4 bases and 8 bases, with 15 bases remaining between them. Germline CDR1 is SGHRS and CDR2 is YFSETQ. The CDR3 DNA follows: TGCGCCAGCAGCCGCGGGGATTTTGAGGAAAAACTGTTTTTT. It encodes CASSRGDFEEKLFF.

Comment on this clonotype: Because this beta chain is a stray read in a library intended to capture alpha chains, its abundance should not be given much weight. The chain joins TRBV4-3 to TRBJ1-2, with D possibly being TRBD1 (5 bases). Germline values: CDR1 LGHNA, CDR2 YSLEER. The CDR3 length is 17 residues. Trimming pared 0 bases from V and 2 bases from J, leaving 16 bases between. The CDR3 protein is CASSQDVGGRGNYGYTF. CDR3 in DNA: TGCGCCAGCAGCCAAGATGTGGGTGGTCGGGGGAACTATGGCTACACCTTC.

As for this clonotype: This beta chain was picked up by a library intended for alpha chains and is off target, so its count carries little meaning. The chain carries TRBV20-1 and TRBJ2-3; D is undetermined. The CDR3 extends over 15 amino acids. V was clipped by 0 bases and J by 0 bases, with 10 bases between them. Germline V gives CDR1 DFQATT, CDR2 SNEGSKA (reference sequence). Here the CDR3 DNA reads TGCAGTGCTAGAGATTCGGCCCGTAGCACAGATACGCAGTATTTT. Its translation: CSARDSARSTDTQYF.

On this clonotype: Since the library was made to target alpha chains, this beta chain is a stray read and its abundance is not meaningful. The chain combines TRBV20-1 with TRBJ2-6; the D gene is possibly TRBD1 (6 bases). The V and J ends lost 3 bases and 1 base respectively, with 7 bases between them. Germline CDR1 is DFQATT and CDR2 is SNEGSKA (reference sequence). The CDR3 has 14 residues. The CDR3 is CSASQGSGANVLTF. The DNA for the CDR3 is TGCAGTGCTAGTCAGGGGTCTGGGGCCAACGTCCTGACTTTC.

As regards this clonotype: This beta chain slipped into a library made for alpha chains as a stray read, so its size is not meaningful. The V call is TRBV20-1, the J call TRBJ2-7, with TRBD2 matching 7 bases. CDR1 and CDR2 from the germline V gene are DFQATT and SNEGSKA (reference sequence). Trimming removed 7 bases from V and 2 bases from J; junction bases left unmatched: 8. This CDR3 is built from 13 residues. In DNA, the CDR3 is TGCAGTGTCCCCGGGGAGGGGACCTACGAGCAGTACTTC. This encodes CSVPGEGTYEQYF.

Concerning this clonotype: This beta chain appears as a stray read in a library generated for alpha chains; its size is not informative. V and J are TRBV6-1 and TRBJ1-1; D gene unclear. This CDR3 comprises 13 residues. CDR1 MNHNS and CDR2 SASEGT come from the germline V gene. Trimming removed 6 bases at V and 0 bases at J, with 8 bases between. The CDR3 sequence: CASRRVMNTEAFF. The CDR3 DNA reads TGTGCCAGCAGGAGGGTAATGAACACTGAAGCTTTCTTT.

A remark on this clonotype: For a library built for alpha chains, this beta chain is a stray read; little rests on its size. This chain uses TRBV7-8 with TRBJ2-1, with TRBD2 identical over 12 bases. The V and J ends lost 5 bases and 4 bases, in that order; junction bases with no gene match: 9. The CDR3 sequence is 17 residues long. Germline values: CDR1 SGHVS, CDR2 FQNEAQ. Written as DNA, the CDR3 is TGTGCCAGCAGCCCCCGTCTAGCGGGGGGGCCGTACAATGAGCAGTTCTTC. Its translation is CASSPRLAGGPYNEQFF. The variable domain in full, with the rest retrieved from reference TRBV7-8 and TRBJ2-1, is GAGVSQSPRYKVAKRGQDVALRCDPISGHVSLFWYQQALGQGPEFLTYFQNEAQLDKSGLPSDRFFAERPEGSVSTLKIQRTQQEDSAVYLCASSPRLAGGPYNEQFFGPGTRLTVL.

As to this clonotype: This beta chain came through as a stray read in a library set up for alpha chains, and its size says little. The J gene is TRBJ2-1, the V gene TRBV5-1, with 9 bases aligning to TRBD1. Germline V gene sequence: CDR1 SGHRS, CDR2 YFSETQ. The CDR3 is 15 amino acids. After removal of 1 base from V and 4 bases from J, the junction contained 3 bases not matched to a gene. The CDR3 is CASSLTGTGYNEQFF. CDR3 nucleotides: TGCGCCAGCAGCTTGACCGGGACAGGGTACAATGAGCAGTTCTTC.

With respect to this clonotype: With the library built for alpha chains, this beta chain is off target and its frequency is not meaningful. V and J are TRBV10-3 and TRBJ2-5; TRBD2 matches at 13 bases. Germline V gives CDR1 ENHRY, CDR2 SYGVKD. The CDR3 is 15 amino acids. V gave up 7 bases and J gave up 3 bases; unmatched junction bases: 5. CDR3 DNA sequence: TGTGCCATCAATAAAGGACTAGCGGGGGAAGAGACCCAGTACTTC. Protein sequence: CAINKGLAGEETQYF.

With regard to this clonotype: For a library built for alpha chains, this beta chain is a stray read; little rests on its size. This chain joins TRBV29-1 and TRBJ2-1; possible D gene TRBD1, 7 bases. This CDR3 is built from 12 residues. Germline V gene sequence: CDR1 SQVTM, CDR2 ANQGSEA. In DNA, the CDR3 is TGCACCTGTGGCAGGGGGGACAATGAGCAGTTCTTC. This codes for CTCGRGDNEQFF.

With respect to this clonotype: Since the library was made to target alpha chains, this beta chain is a stray read and its abundance is not meaningful. This chain uses TRBV7-2 with TRBJ2-1, with D perhaps matching TRBD1 (6 bases). The CDR3 contains 14 residues. Trimming shortened V by 5 bases and J by 5 bases, and 13 bases separated the two germline ends. CDR1 and CDR2 (germline): SGHTA, FQGNSA. CDR3 coding DNA: TGTGCCAGCAGCCCCCCGGGACACCACAATGAGCAGTTCTTC. Protein product: CASSPPGHHNEQFF.

Notes on this clonotype: Because this beta chain is a stray read in a library intended to capture alpha chains, its abundance should not be given much weight. This rearrangement joins TRBV6-5 to TRBJ2-1; 8 bases are a match to TRBD1. With V trimmed by 5 bases and J by 5 bases, 5 bases remained unmatched. This CDR3 has 14 residues. Germline CDR1 and CDR2: MNHEY and SVGAGI. The CDR3, as DNA: TGTGCCAGCAGTAACCGGGACAGGCACAATGAGCAGTTCTTC. Protein sequence: CASSNRDRHNEQFF.

About this clonotype: This beta chain slipped into a library made for alpha chains as a stray read, so its size is not meaningful. V usage is TRBV27 and J usage is TRBJ1-4, with D unresolved. The CDR3 extends over 15 amino acids. The V end was cut by 6 bases, the J end by 2 bases, with 13 bases between. The germline CDR1 and CDR2 sequences are MNHEY and SMNVEV (reference sequence). This CDR3 reads CASSLRPSTNEKLFF. The CDR3 nucleotides are TGTGCCAGCAGCCTGAGACCGTCCACTAATGAAAAACTGTTTTTT. The full variable domain, with the rest looked up from reference TRBV27 and TRBJ1-4, is EAQVTQNPRYLITVTGKKLTVTCSQNMNHEYMSWYRQDPGLGLRQIYYSMNVEVTDKGDVPEGYKVSRKEKRNFPLILESPSPNQTSLYFCASSLRPSTNEKLFFGSGTQLSVL.

As concerns this clonotype: This beta chain came through as a stray read in a library set up for alpha chains, and its size says little. The J gene is TRBJ2-3, the V gene TRBV11-2, with 7 nucleotides matching TRBD2. CDR3 length equals 17 residues. V was clipped by 0 bases and J by 1 base; unmatched bases: 7. Germline loops: CDR1 SGHAT, CDR2 FQNNGV. CDR3 nucleotides: TGTGCCAGCAGCTTAGATCGTATCACTAGCGGCACAGATACGCAGTATTTT. Amino acid sequence: CASSLDRITSGTDTQYF.

About this clonotype itself: Because the library targeted alpha chains, this beta chain is an off-target read whose size means little. The chain is built from TRBV13 and TRBJ2-3, with 11 bases fitting TRBD2. The CDR3 spans 16 residues. Unmatched junction bases numbered 8, after V lost 5 bases and J lost 4 bases. The germline V gene encodes CDR1 PRHDT and CDR2 FYEKMQ (reference sequence). CDR3 protein: CASSPRLAGSADTQYF. CDR3 DNA sequence: TGTGCCAGCAGCCCTAGACTAGCGGGATCGGCAGATACGCAGTATTTT.

Comment on this clonotype: The library was built for alpha chains, so this beta chain is an off-target read and its size means little. The chain has TRBV7-2 and TRBJ2-6; D not certain. Germline assignment: CDR1 SGHTA and CDR2 FQGNSA. Trimming removed 2 bases from V and 4 bases from J, with 9 bases in between. There are 15 residues in the CDR3. The CDR3 sequence: CASSLWISGANVLTF. CDR3 sequence (DNA): TGTGCCAGCAGCTTATGGATTTCAGGGGCCAACGTCCTGACTTTC.

With regard to this clonotype: This beta chain turned up in a library designed for alpha chains; as an off-target read, its abundance says little. The chain uses TRBV10-2 and TRBJ1-5; the D is unclear. The CDR3 contains 14 residues. Germline V CDR1 and CDR2: WSHSY, SAAADI. The V and J ends lost 9 bases and 2 bases respectively, with 14 bases between them. The chain's CDR3 is CASTPSAGNQPQHF. The CDR3 region has the DNA TGCGCCAGTACCCCCAGCGCAGGCAATCAGCCCCAGCATTTT.

Comments on this clonotype: The size of this beta chain means little, since it is a stray read in a library made for alpha chains. This rearrangement joins TRBV6-1 to TRBJ2-1, with TRBD2 matching 16 bases. The CDR3 is 16 amino acids. Looked up from germline, CDR1 is MNHNS and CDR2 is SASEGT. Losses at the gene ends were 8 bases for V and 12 bases for J; bases not matched to a gene: 13. CDR3 residues: CASGFISGTSGGAQFF. Written as DNA, the CDR3 is TGTGCCAGCGGGTTCATTTCCGGGACTAGCGGGGGGGCGCAGTTCTTC.

This clonotype has just one count. Within a library made for alpha chains, this beta chain is off target, and its count is uninformative. The CDR3 coding sequence is TGCGCCAGCAGCTTGGGACAGGGGGGGACTGAAGCTTTCTTT. Residues: CASSLGQGGTEAFF. This chain connects TRBV5-1 to TRBJ1-1; 9 positions match TRBD1. The CDR3 consists of 14 residues. V shed 0 bases and J 5 bases; nucleotides not matched to a gene: 2. Germline-derived CDR1 and CDR2 are SGHRS and YFSETQ.